The 27 T cell receptor beta chains reported below all come from one sample, sequenced in a study of blood T cell repertoires in COVID-19. The method was immunoSEQ multiplex PCR; TCRdb's version includes in-frame clones alone and lacks a portion of them. This sample yields more than 90,000 clones, of which 87% are seen a single time; about 18% belongs to the top ten. Material for sequencing was peripheral blood. These TCRs come from a woman aged 55-69 years with COVID-19, enrolled during active disease.

This clone has only one observation. The chain joins TRBV11-2 to TRBJ2-3; D gene ambiguous. Trimming took off 1 base at V and 4 bases at J, with 9 bases between the two ends. The CDR3 has 14 residues. Germline CDR1 reads SGHAT; CDR2 reads FQNNGV. The CDR3 here is CASSLGISPDTQYF. CDR3 DNA: TGTGCCAGCAGCTTAGGAATTAGCCCAGATACGCAGTATTTT.

The rearrangement links TRBV5-6 to TRBJ1-2; tentative D call: TRBD1 (5 bases). Trimming removed 1 base from V and 5 bases from J, with 18 bases in between. The CDR3 extends over 16 amino acids. Germline lookup yields CDR1 SGHDT and CDR2 YYEEEE. CDR3 coding DNA: TGTGCCAGCAGCTTGATGAGGAGGGGCAACTATTATGGCTACACCTTC. The encoded protein is CASSLMRRGNYYGYTF.

The chain links TRBV27 to TRBJ1-5, with 10 bases that match TRBD1. Germline assignment: CDR1 MNHEY and CDR2 SMNVEV (reference sequence). The CDR3 contains 16 residues. V lost 6 bases and J lost 2; bases outside the gene matches: 7. Here the CDR3 DNA reads TGTGCCAGCAGCCGACAGGGGGCGGGGGGCAATCAGCCCCAGCATTTT. Its protein product is CASSRQGAGGNQPQHF.

This clone was found once. V gene TRBV6-2 or TRBV6-3 combines with J gene TRBJ1-2, with 9 bases matching TRBD1. The CDR3 sequence is 14 residues long. The germline V gene encodes CDR1 MNHEY and CDR2 SVGEGT. V was clipped by 6 bases and J by 6 bases; unmatched bases: 8. CDR3 coding DNA: TGTGCCAGCAGCAGGACAGGGGAGGAAAATGGCTACACCTTC. Protein: CASSRTGEENGYTF.

The chain links TRBV14 to TRBJ2-4, with D possibly matching TRBD2 (5 bases). V was pared by 3 bases and J by 2 bases, with 11 bases between. The CDR3 is 15 residues long. Germline values: CDR1 SGHDN, CDR2 FVKESK. CDR3 nucleotide sequence: TGTGCCAGCAGCCAGGTGGGAGTTTCCAAAAACATTCAGTACTTC. Its translation is CASSQVGVSKNIQYF.

The chain carries TRBV5-1 and TRBJ2-1, with 11 bases fitting TRBD2. V was clipped by 2 bases and J by 9 bases; unmatched bases: 4. The CDR3 sequence is 14 residues long. CDR1 and CDR2 from the germline V gene are SGHRS and YFSETQ. CDR3 region: CASSFSGGAGEQFF. CDR3 nucleotides: TGCGCCAGCAGCTTTAGCGGGGGGGCCGGTGAGCAGTTCTTC.

This clone turned up a few times. The chain has TRBV10-1 and TRBJ2-7, with unresolved D. The V and J ends lost 2 bases and 0 bases respectively, with 8 bases between them. This CDR3 spans 14 amino acids. CDR1 and CDR2 from the germline V gene are WNHNN and SYGVQD (reference sequence). The CDR3 sequence is CASSEGDNSYEQYF. The CDR3 DNA reads as TGCGCCAGCAGTGAGGGTGACAACTCCTACGAGCAGTACTTC.

The gene calls are TRBV4-1 and TRBJ1-6; D perhaps matches TRBD1 (6 bases). Trimming took off 0 bases at V and 7 bases at J, with 10 bases between the two ends. CDR3 length equals 15 residues. CDR1 is MGHRA and CDR2 is YSYEKL in the germline V gene. As DNA, the CDR3 is TGCGCCAGCAGCCAAGACAGGGGCCCCAATTCACCCCTCCACTTT. Amino acid sequence: CASSQDRGPNSPLHF.

The genes are TRBV5-1 and TRBJ2-3; tentative D call: TRBD2 (6 bases). CDR1 and CDR2 from the germline V gene are SGHRS and YFSETQ. CDR3 length: 17 residues. Trimming shortened V by 1 base and J by 3 bases, and 18 bases separated the two germline ends. The CDR3: CASSLIGMRDGTDTQYF. The CDR3 DNA reads as TGCGCCAGCAGCTTGATAGGTATGCGGGACGGGACAGATACGCAGTATTTT. The whole variable domain, filled in from reference TRBV5-1 and TRBJ2-3, reads KAGVTQTPRYLIKTRGQQVTLSCSPISGHRSVSWYQQTPGQGLQFLFEYFSETQRNKGNFPGRFSGRQFSNSRSEMNVSTLELGDSALYLCASSLIGMRDGTDTQYFGPGTRLTVL.

V is TRBV4-3 and J is TRBJ1-1; D is possibly TRBD1 (5 bases). The CDR3 has 14 amino acids. From germline, CDR1 is LGHNA and CDR2 YSLEER. The germline V and J ends were trimmed by 4 bases and 0 bases, with 9 bases remaining between them. CDR3 coding DNA: TGCGCCAGCAGCCTCGACAGATTGAACACTGAAGCTTTCTTT. Its protein product is CASSLDRLNTEAFF.

CDR3 sequence reads: CASIPPGRGTEAFF. CDR3 DNA: TGTGCCAGTATCCCACCGGGCAGGGGCACTGAAGCTTTCTTT. This chain uses TRBV19 with TRBJ1-1; weak D call: TRBD1 (6 bases). The germline V gene encodes CDR1 LNHDA and CDR2 SQIVND (reference sequence). The CDR3 is 14 amino acids. Trimming removed 7 bases from V and 4 bases from J, with 16 bases in between.

V and J are TRBV19 and TRBJ1-2; TRBD1 matches at 8 bases. This CDR3 comprises 15 residues. Trimming removed 5 bases from V and 0 bases from J; junction bases left unmatched: 5. Germline loops: CDR1 LNHDA, CDR2 SQIVND (reference sequence). CDR3 sequence: CASSFGQGANYGYTF. The CDR3 DNA reads TGTGCCAGTAGTTTTGGACAGGGCGCTAACTATGGCTACACCTTC. The whole variable domain, filled in from reference TRBV19 and TRBJ1-2, reads DGGITQSPKYLFRKEGQNVTLSCEQNLNHDAMYWYRQDPGQGLRLIYYSQIVNDFQKGDIAEGYSVSREKKESFPLTVTSAQKNPTAFYLCASSFGQGANYGYTFGSGTRLTVV.

The V and J genes are TRBV4-3 and TRBJ2-3; the D gene is possibly TRBD2 (6 bases). V lost 5 bases and J 6 bases, leaving 24 bases between the germline ends. CDR1 LGHNA and CDR2 YSLEER come from the germline V gene. The CDR3 consists of 17 residues. This chain's CDR3 is CASSEGWGGAIVDTQYF. Written as DNA, the CDR3 is TGCGCCAGCAGCGAAGGATGGGGCGGGGCGATTGTGGATACGCAGTATTTT.

This clone was seen once. The chain is built from TRBV19 and TRBJ2-7, with D tentatively TRBD1 (5 bases). CDR1 and CDR2 (germline): LNHDA, SQIVND (reference sequence). V was cut by 5 bases and J by 3 bases, with 23 bases left in between. CDR3 size: 17 residues. CDR3 DNA sequence: TGTGCCAGTAGTCCAAGGTCCCCGGACAACATACTCTACGAGCAGTACTTC. This codes for CASSPRSPDNILYEQYF.

The chain recombines TRBV9 with TRBJ2-3; 13 bases align to TRBD2. Losses at the gene ends were 4 bases for V and 6 bases for J; bases not matched to a gene: 5. CDR3 length: 15 residues. The germline V gene encodes CDR1 SGDLS and CDR2 YYNGEE. The CDR3 DNA reads as TGTGCCAGCAGCCCCGGGACTAGCGGGGTTGATACGCAGTATTTT. This sequence encodes CASSPGTSGVDTQYF.

This clone appeared once. The rearrangement links TRBV2 to TRBJ2-1; the match to TRBD2 covers 7 bases. J was trimmed by 6 bases and V by 6 bases; bases with no gene match: 8. The length of the CDR3 is 14 residues. Germline values: CDR1 SNHLY, CDR2 FYNNEI. The CDR3 DNA is TGTGCCAGCAGCCGACGCGGACTAGTCAATGAGCAGTTCTTC. This encodes CASSRRGLVNEQFF.

The gene calls are TRBV7-8 and TRBJ1-3, with D possibly matching TRBD1 (6 bases). The V end was cut by 5 bases, the J end by 5 bases, with 16 bases between. The germline CDR1 and CDR2 sequences are SGHVS and FQNEAQ. The CDR3 has 15 residues. The CDR3 loop reads CASSTGGAGRNTIYF. In nucleotides, the CDR3 is TGTGCCAGCAGCACGGGGGGGGCAGGCAGAAACACCATATATTTT.

This clone was detected once. The V call is TRBV18, the J call TRBJ1-4; 8 bases map to TRBD1. V lost 2 bases to trimming and J lost 2 bases; unmatched junction nucleotides: 4. Per the germline V gene, CDR1 is KGHSH and CDR2 is LQKENI. The CDR3 is 16 residues long. In DNA form, the CDR3 reads TGTGCCAGCTCACCAAGCACAGGGGGGACTAATGAAAAACTGTTTTTT. Its protein product is CASSPSTGGTNEKLFF. Variable domain in full (rest from reference TRBV18 and TRBJ1-4): NAGVMQNPRHLVRRRGQEARLRCSPMKGHSHVYWYRQLPEEGLKFMVYLQKENIIDESGMPKERFSAEFPKEGPSILRIQQVVRGDSAAYFCASSPSTGGTNEKLFFGSGTQLSVL.

The V call is TRBV7-3, the J call TRBJ1-6, with D hard to call. The CDR3 totals 15 residues. Trimming left V 1 base short and J 7 bases short, with 11 bases between. Looked up from germline, CDR1 is SGHTA and CDR2 is FQGTGA. The CDR3 region has the DNA TGTGCCAGCAGCTTAAATGAGGGTTGGAATTCACCCCTCCACTTT. It encodes CASSLNEGWNSPLHF.

The V gene is TRBV29-1, the J gene TRBJ2-1; 9 bases line up with TRBD1. CDR1 and CDR2 (germline): SQVTM, ANQGSEA. Trimming cost V 4 bases and J 3 bases; bases outside gene matches: 4. The CDR3 runs to 14 residues. CDR3 sequence (DNA): TGCAGCGTTGTTGCGACAGGGGGCTACAATGAGCAGTTCTTC. This translates into CSVVATGGYNEQFF.

As DNA, the CDR3 is TGTGCCAGTAGTATAACGGGTAGCGGGGGCTACACCGGGGAGCTGTTTTTT. It specifies CASSITGSGGYTGELFF. This chain uses TRBV19 with TRBJ2-2; 9 positions match TRBD2. The CDR3 runs to 17 residues. After removal of 2 bases from V and 3 bases from J, the junction contained 7 bases not matched to a gene. Germline CDR1 reads LNHDA; CDR2 reads SQIVND (reference sequence).

This chain joins TRBV4-3 and TRBJ1-6; 8 bases agree with TRBD1. The ends lost 4 bases at V and 4 bases at J; junction bases unmatched: 6. CDR3 length: 16 amino acids. Germline V gives CDR1 LGHNA, CDR2 YSLEER. The CDR3 spells CASSRRGQEYNSPLHF. CDR3 sequence (DNA): TGCGCCAGCAGCCGGCGGGGACAGGAGTATAATTCACCCCTCCACTTT.

This clone occurred once. V is TRBV5-1 and J is TRBJ2-2; TRBD1 matches at 8 bases. V gave up 3 bases and J gave up 0 bases; unmatched junction bases: 1. Looked up from germline, CDR1 is SGHRS and CDR2 is YFSETQ. The CDR3 covers 15 residues. The CDR3 bases are TGCGCCAGCAGCTGGGACAGGTCGAACACCGGGGAGCTGTTTTTT. Its translation is CASSWDRSNTGELFF.

The V and J genes are TRBV7-2 and TRBJ1-6, with D possibly TRBD1 on 5 matching bases. CDR3 size: 15 residues. With 6 bases removed from V and 7 bases from J, the gap between germline ends came to 16 bases. Germline V gene data show CDR1 as SGHTA and CDR2 as FQGNSA. The CDR3 protein is CASSPSVGANSPLHF. The DNA for the CDR3 is TGTGCCAGCAGTCCTTCCGTAGGGGCAAATTCACCCCTCCACTTT.

This clone is a singleton in its sample. The chain carries TRBV25-1 and TRBJ1-2; D might be TRBD1 (6 bases). Per germline, CDR1 MGHDK and CDR2 SYGVNS. The CDR3 runs 17 residues. V lost 5 bases and J lost 7, with 26 bases in between. CDR3: CASSRTSSQGIVVGYTF. The DNA of the CDR3 is TGTGCCAGCAGTAGGACCTCATCACAGGGTATAGTTGTTGGCTACACCTTC.

This clone was seen a few times. V is TRBV3-1 (or the pseudogene TRBV3-2) and J is TRBJ1-6; 11 nucleotides align to TRBD1. Germline CDR1 and CDR2: LGHDT and YNNKEL (reference sequence). The junction had 4 bases not matched to a gene; V was cut back by 4 bases and J by 2 bases. This CDR3 is built from 17 residues. Here the CDR3 reads CASSLWTGGPYNSPLHF. CDR3 bases: TGTGCCAGCAGCCTATGGACAGGGGGCCCCTATAATTCACCCCTCCACTTT.

J is TRBJ2-3 and V is TRBV24-1; 12 bases fit TRBD1. From germline, CDR1 is KGHDR and CDR2 SFDVKD. J was trimmed by 6 bases and V by 2 bases; bases with no gene match: 11. The CDR3 contains 18 residues. The CDR3: CATSDYPGQGARGDTQYF. Here the CDR3 DNA reads TGTGCCACCAGTGATTACCCGGGACAGGGGGCCCGAGGGGATACGCAGTATTTT.